The TCR beta chain described here comes from a study of cytomegalovirus exposure and HLA in healthy donors. The PCR used 60 Vbeta and 13 Jbeta primers. Profiling relied on immunoSEQ multiplex PCR, and the TCRdb table lists in-frame clones only, not all of them. The sample has more than 100,000 clones; 50% to 80% are singletons. J was trimmed by 5 bases and V by 0 bases; bases with no gene match: 7. CDR1 is SGHRS and CDR2 is YFSETQ in the germline V gene. The CDR3 extends over 15 amino acids. Study-wide results and caveats: For TCR beta chains, V- and J-gene trimming was later linked to a missense DCLRE1C variant. The study flagged around 160 TCR beta chains as cytomegalovirus-associated.

Of note for this clone: No antigen is known for it.

The V gene is TRBV5-1, the J gene TRBJ2-5, with TRBD1 matching 7 bases. Sequenced: PBMCs. The clonotype comes from a woman in her thirties or forties in good health and CMV-seropositive. CDR3 coding DNA: TGCGCCAGCAGCTTGGTACAGGGGCTGGAGGAGACCCAGTACTTC. Translated, it gives CASSLVQGLEETQYF.